This T cell receptor beta chain was recorded in a study of beta chain features in type 1 diabetes. This clone was recorded a few times. Expressed TCRB transcripts were sequenced after all isolated RNA was converted to cDNA. Method: immunoSEQ multiplex PCR; TCRdb's copy keeps in-frame clones and lacks some. The table records 900,000 or so clones, about a sixth of them present only once. Sequencing was carried out using naive CD4+ T cells from blood. This TCR was recovered from a woman under 30 in good health.

In nucleotides, the CDR3 is TGTGCCAGCAGTGACCAGGGGTTAAAGACTGAAGCTTTCTTT. Protein sequence: CASSDQGLKTEAFF. The genes are TRBV6-1 and TRBJ1-1; possibly TRBD1 for D (6 bases). Trimming removed 3 bases from V and 5 bases from J, with 13 bases in between. Germline V CDR1 and CDR2: MNHNS, SASEGT. The CDR3 runs 14 residues.